A single sample gave rise to the 3 T cell receptor beta chains below, sequenced in a study of blood T cell repertoires in COVID-19. The method was immunoSEQ multiplex PCR; TCRdb's version includes in-frame clones alone and lacks a portion of them. This table has 55,000 or so clones, around 90% appearing once. The sequencing input was peripheral blood. The receptors were sampled from a man aged 35-49 years with COVID-19, enrolled during active disease.

The V call is TRBV29-1, the J call TRBJ2-3; the match to TRBD2 covers 7 bases. Per the germline V gene, CDR1 is SQVTM and CDR2 is ANQGSEA. The CDR3 is 14 residues long. V gave up 7 bases and J gave up 4 bases; unmatched junction bases: 11. CDR3 coding DNA: TGCAGCGGGGGAGCGGGATCCGGCGCAGATACGCAGTATTTT. Its translation: CSGGAGSGADTQYF.

The chain uses TRBV19 and TRBJ1-3; tentative D call: TRBD1 (5 bases). The CDR3 is 14 residues long. V was trimmed by 5 bases and J by 5 bases, leaving 13 bases between them. CDR1 and CDR2 (germline): LNHDA, SQIVND (reference sequence). CDR3 sequence (DNA): TGTGCCAGTAGTCCGGAGGGGAACAGAAACACCATATATTTT. It translates to CASSPEGNRNTIYF.

The chain is built from TRBV13 and TRBJ2-1; 8 nucleotides match TRBD1. Trimming removed 6 bases from V and 7 bases from J; junction bases left unmatched: 5. Germline CDR1 PRHDT, CDR2 FYEKMQ (reference sequence). The CDR3 has 13 amino acids. CDR3 in DNA: TGTGCCAGCAGGGACAGGGTGAAAAATGAGCAGTTCTTC. This codes for CASRDRVKNEQFF.